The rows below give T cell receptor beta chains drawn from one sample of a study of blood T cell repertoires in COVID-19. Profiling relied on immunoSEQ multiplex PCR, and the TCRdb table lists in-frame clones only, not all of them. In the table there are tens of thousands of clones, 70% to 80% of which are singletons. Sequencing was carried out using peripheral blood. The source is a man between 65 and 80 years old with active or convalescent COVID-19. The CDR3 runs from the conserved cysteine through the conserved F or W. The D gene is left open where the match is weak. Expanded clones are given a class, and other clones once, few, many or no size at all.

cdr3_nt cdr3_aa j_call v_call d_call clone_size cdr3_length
TGTGCCAGTAGTACCCCCGGGACTGTAAATGAGCAGTTCTTC CASSTPGTVNEQFF TRBJ2-1 TRBV19 . . 14
TGTGCCAGTAGTATAGATGGAGGGAACACCGGGGAGCTGTTTTTT CASSIDGGNTGELFF TRBJ2-2 TRBV19 . . 15
TGTGCCATCAGTGCGAACTATGAGCAGTTCTTC CAISANYEQFF TRBJ2-1 TRBV10-3 . . 11
TGTGCCAGCAGCTTCACCGGGACAGGGTGGGCCGGGGAGCTGTTTTTT CASSFTGTGWAGELFF TRBJ2-2 TRBV11-3 TRBD1 few 16
TGTGCCAGCAGCTTAGAGGCCAGGGCCACCGGGGAGCTGTTTTTT CASSLEARATGELFF TRBJ2-2 TRBV7-9 . . 15
TGTGCCAGCAGCACCCCCCCCGCCGGTGGTACGCAGTATTTT CASSTPPAGGTQYF TRBJ2-3 TRBV9 . . 14
TGTGCCATCAGTGAGTCGAACGGGGGGGATAATTCACCCCTCCACTTT CAISESNGGDNSPLHF TRBJ1-6 TRBV10-3 . . 16
TGTGCCACCACTCGGGGGTCTAGCGGGGGTCAAGAGACCCAGTACTTC CATTRGSSGGQETQYF TRBJ2-5 TRBV19 TRBD2 . 16
TGTGCCATCCGAGGCCCGAACACTGAAGCTTTCTTT CAIRGPNTEAFF TRBJ1-1 TRBV10-3 . few 12
TGCGCCAGCAGCGCGGGACAGGGGGCGCGTGGCTACACCTTC CASSAGQGARGYTF TRBJ1-2 TRBV5-1 TRBD1 . 14
TGTGCCAGCAACGACGGGGGGGCTGCCGAGCAGTACTTC CASNDGGAAEQYF TRBJ2-7 TRBV9 TRBD2 . 13
TGTGCCAGCACCCACGAAGGGACACATCAAGAGACCCAGTACTTC CASTHEGTHQETQYF TRBJ2-5 TRBV2 . . 15
TGCGCCAGCTCCTTAACAGGGGGAGTCACTGAAGCTTTCTTT CASSLTGGVTEAFF TRBJ1-1 TRBV5-1 TRBD1 . 14
TGTGCCAGTAGTCCCCCAGGACTTAGTGCTGAAGCTTTCTTT CASSPPGLSAEAFF TRBJ1-1 TRBV19 . . 14
TGTGCCTGGAGTCTAGGGGGCGGACCCGGGGAGCTGTTTTTT CAWSLGGGPGELFF TRBJ2-2 TRBV30 TRBD1 . 14
TGTGCCAGCAGCCAGAATGACAGACAAGAGACCCAGTACTTC CASSQNDRQETQYF TRBJ2-5 TRBV3-1/TRBV3-2 . once 14
TGTGCCAGCAGCCGAGACAGTACTCTGAACACCGGGGAGCTGTTTTTT CASSRDSTLNTGELFF TRBJ2-2 TRBV7-8 . . 16
TGTGCCAGCAGCTTAGCACAGGCCTCCCTCTATGGCTACACCTTC CASSLAQASLYGYTF TRBJ1-2 TRBV7-2 . . 15
TGTGCCAGCAGTGAAAGGCAGGGGGGATACGAGCAGTACTTC CASSERQGGYEQYF TRBJ2-7 TRBV6-1 . . 14
TGCGCCAGCAGCTTGGTAGGAGGGTCTAATGAAAAACTGTTTTTT CASSLVGGSNEKLFF TRBJ1-4 TRBV5-1 . once 15
TGTGCCAGCAGCTTAGACGGGGATCACAATGAGCAGTTCTTC CASSLDGDHNEQFF TRBJ2-1 TRBV7-9 . . 14
TGTGCCAGCAGCTTCCCTCGGGCAGGGGTGGATGAAGCTTTCTTT CASSFPRAGVDEAFF TRBJ1-1 TRBV5-4 . few 15
TGTGCCAGCAGTACGGGACGGGCCAGGGGCTATGGCTACACCTTC CASSTGRARGYGYTF TRBJ1-2 TRBV6-5 . . 15
TGTGCCAGCAGTGTCGCACGGGGAGGGAACACTGAAGCTTTCTTT CASSVARGGNTEAFF TRBJ1-1 TRBV2 . . 15
TGTGCCAGTAGTATCGGGACAGGGGGCCCAGATACGCAGTATTTT CASSIGTGGPDTQYF TRBJ2-3 TRBV19 TRBD1 . 15
TGTGCCAGTAGTATTAGCGGCTCCGGGGTTCGGAATGAGCAGTTCTTC CASSISGSGVRNEQFF TRBJ2-1 TRBV19 . . 16
TGTGCCAGCAGCCAATCAGGGAACCAGGGCAGGTATCAGCCCCAGCATTTT CASSQSGNQGRYQPQHF TRBJ1-5 TRBV4-2 . . 17
TGTGCCAGCAGCCCCGGGAATATTCAAAAAGAGACCCAGTACTTC CASSPGNIQKETQYF TRBJ2-5 TRBV7-3 . . 15
TGTGCCATCAGTGGCGCAGGGTCGGGCGAGACCCAGTACTTC CAISGAGSGETQYF TRBJ2-5 TRBV10-3 . . 14
TGTGCCAGCAGTGGCACTGCGGGACAGGGCAATCAGCCCCAGCATTTT CASSGTAGQGNQPQHF TRBJ1-5 TRBV2 TRBD1 . 16
TGTGCCACCAGCCGGGACTGGGGGTCACCCCTCCACTTT CATSRDWGSPLHF TRBJ1-6 TRBV24-1 . . 13
TGCGCCAGCAGGAGGACAGGCCTTGCAACTAATGAAAAACTGTTTTTT CASRRTGLATNEKLFF TRBJ1-4 TRBV10-1 TRBD1 . 16
TGTGCCAGTAGTCGGGACTTAATGGTGGAGGAGCAGTACTTC CASSRDLMVEEQYF TRBJ2-7 TRBV19 . many 14
TGTGCCAGCAGCTTCGACAGTTATGGCTACACCTTC CASSFDSYGYTF TRBJ1-2 TRBV7-9 . . 12
TGCAGCGTTGAAGCGTTGGGGGGAAAGGTGGGCTACACCTTC CSVEALGGKVGYTF TRBJ1-2 TRBV29-1 . . 14
TGTGCCAGCAGTGAAGGGGGCACCCCCTTCTACAATGAGCAGTTCTTC CASSEGGTPFYNEQFF TRBJ2-1 TRBV2 . medium-sized 16
TGTGCCAGCAGCCGAGAAGCGGGGTACGAGCAGTACTTC CASSREAGYEQYF TRBJ2-7 TRBV12-3/TRBV12-4 TRBD2 . 13
TGTGCCAGCTCACTACAACCCCTAGCGGGGGGGGTGTGGGTTGAGCAGTTCTTC CASSLQPLAGGVWVEQFF TRBJ2-1 TRBV18 TRBD2 . 18
TGTGCCAGCCTAGGGGGGGCAACTAATGAAAAACTGTTTTTT CASLGGATNEKLFF TRBJ1-4 TRBV28 . few 14
TGCGCCAGCAGCTTTCGGGGGTACCACGAGCAGTACTTC CASSFRGYHEQYF TRBJ2-7 TRBV5-1 . few 13
TGTGCCAGCAGCTTGGACAGGGCTGGTAGCTACACCTTC CASSLDRAGSYTF TRBJ1-2 TRBV27 TRBD1 . 13
TGTGCCAGCACCAGCGGGGGCCCCCTCCACTTT CASTSGGPLHF TRBJ1-6 TRBV2 . . 11
TGTGCTAGTGGTTTCCAGGGAATCGGCACTGAAGCTTTCTTT CASGFQGIGTEAFF TRBJ1-1 TRBV12-5 . . 14
TGTGCCAGCATCGACGGAGGAGCGCTCGGGGAAGCTTTCTTT CASIDGGALGEAFF TRBJ1-1 TRBV6-5 . once 14
TGTGCCAGCAGTCCACTCTCCGGGACAGGGGTTTACGGCTACACCTTC CASSPLSGTGVYGYTF TRBJ1-2 TRBV28 TRBD1 once 16
TGTGCCAGCAGTTTATGGGCTTCCTTGGGTCTCAAGAATTCACCCCTCCACTTT CASSLWASLGLKNSPLHF TRBJ1-6 TRBV27 . . 18
TGTGCCAGCGGGTCCGGGACAGGGGGCTGGGAGCAGTTCTTC CASGSGTGGWEQFF TRBJ2-1 TRBV2 TRBD1 . 14
TGTGCCAGCAGTTTGGATAGGGGCACTGAAGCTTTCTTT CASSLDRGTEAFF TRBJ1-1 TRBV12-3/TRBV12-4 . . 13
TGTGCCAGTACACCCGGACAGGGCTACACCGGGGAGCTGTTTTTT CASTPGQGYTGELFF TRBJ2-2 TRBV19 TRBD1 . 15
TGTGCCAGCAGTCAACGAGTTGCAACTAATGAAAAACTGTTTTTT CASSQRVATNEKLFF TRBJ1-4 TRBV2 . . 15
TGTGCCAGCAGCTGGGGGGGAGACACTGAAGCTTTCTTT CASSWGGDTEAFF TRBJ1-1 TRBV5-4 . . 13
TGTGCCAGCAGTTCCCTGGCCAGTAATTACTATGGCTACACCTTC CASSSLASNYYGYTF TRBJ1-2 TRBV27 . few 15
TGTGCCAGCAGCTTAGCGCGGCAGAGTAGTAATGAAAAACTGTTTTTT CASSLARQSSNEKLFF TRBJ1-4 TRBV7-9 . . 16
TGTGCCAGCAGTTCGACCGGGACAGAAAACACCGGGGAGCTGTTTTTT CASSSTGTENTGELFF TRBJ2-2 TRBV28 TRBD1 . 16
TGTGCCAGTCAAGAGCATACCGATGGCTACACCTTC CASQEHTDGYTF TRBJ1-2 TRBV6-5 . . 12